This T cell receptor (beta chain) was identified in a study of blood T cell repertoires in COVID-19. Study-level information: Collection of acute and convalescent COVID-19 samples took place in the United States, Italy and Spain. PBMCs, B-cell-depleted T cells, or T cells provided the cDNA or gDNA that made up the material.

The authors' processing: Scientists estimated how many nucleated cells there were by amplifying reference gene primers. The assay was immunoSEQ multiplex PCR, and TCRdb's table has in-frame clones only and misses some. That table gives V, J and clone size, and the DNA gave D and trimming. The data show about 210,000 clones, approximately 85% seen once. During active infection, Seattle patients enrolled and were then monitored through disease. The CDR3 consists of 15 residues. V lost 4 bases to trimming and J lost 10 bases, with 18 bases between them. Germline-derived CDR1 and CDR2 are SGHNT and YYREEE (reference sequence).

Sequences were obtained from peripheral blood. This chain joins TRBV5-4 and TRBJ1-6; the D is unclear. This TCR was sampled from a woman in her 70s with COVID-19, enrolled during active disease. The CDR3 loop is CASSRSGVEGSPLHF. CDR3 coding DNA: TGTGCCAGCAGCCGGTCCGGGGTTGAAGGCTCACCCCTCCACTTT.